One sample yielded the 27 T cell receptor beta chains listed below, sequenced in a study of T-cell memory formation after mild COVID-19. Each CDR3 protein gets one entry after TCRdb re-called the 5' RACE reads with MiXCR. Among tens of thousands of distinct CDR3 sequences listed, 28% were seen once. What was sequenced was PBMCs or a T cell subset sorted from them (not recorded which). These receptors were obtained from a man younger than 30 who had mild COVID-19 (a few samples of this study predate the infection). Cell type and time point are not known.

The chain links TRBV7-2 to TRBJ2-7, with D uncertain. The CDR3 has 12 residues. CDR1 and CDR2 (germline): SGHTA, FQGNSA. With 5 bases removed from V and 2 bases from J, the gap between germline ends came to 7 bases. CDR3 in amino acids: CASSPDPYEQYF. As DNA, the CDR3 is TGTGCCAGCAGCCCCGACCCCTACGAGCAGTACTTC.

This clonotype was seen a handful of times. This chain joins TRBV7-9 and TRBJ2-1; 8 bases line up with TRBD1. Trimming took 3 bases from V and 5 from J; bases not matched to a gene: 9. The CDR3 is 16 residues long. The germline gives CDR1 SEHNR, CDR2 FQNEAQ (reference sequence). CDR3 in amino acids: CASSLGRTGPHNEQFF. CDR3 in DNA: TGTGCCAGCAGCTTGGGGCGGACAGGGCCGCACAATGAGCAGTTCTTC.

The rearrangement joins TRBV29-1 to TRBJ2-3; the D gene is possibly TRBD2 (6 bases). The CDR3 length is 19 residues. V lost 3 bases and J lost 4, with 29 bases in between. Germline V gene data show CDR1 as SQVTM and CDR2 as ANQGSEA. The CDR3 coding sequence is TGCAGCGTTGAGATTTGGTCGGAGGTTAGCGGAGTTGCGGCAGATACGCAGTATTTT. Protein product: CSVEIWSEVSGVAADTQYF.

This chain connects TRBV12-3 or TRBV12-4 to TRBJ2-7; D may be TRBD1 (6 bases). Trimming left V 1 base short and J 6 bases short, with 10 bases between. CDR3 length: 13 amino acids. This chain's CDR3 is CASSLVGAGEQYV. CDR3 sequence (DNA): TGTGCCAGCAGTTTAGTGGGGGCAGGCGAGCAGTACGTC.

The chain has TRBV7-9 and TRBJ2-2; the D is unclear. Looked up from germline, CDR1 is SEHNR and CDR2 is FQNEAQ (reference sequence). CDR3 size: 13 residues. With 4 bases removed from V and 5 bases from J, the gap between germline ends came to 8 bases. The CDR3 loop reads CASSYRVTGELFF. The CDR3 DNA is TGTGCCAGCAGCTACCGGGTGACCGGGGAGCTGTTTTTT.

The CDR3 loop reads CASSLVGGIPDEQFF. Here the CDR3 DNA reads TGTGCCAGCAGTTTAGTCGGGGGGATCCCGGATGAGCAGTTCTTC. The chain uses TRBV12-3 or TRBV12-4 and TRBJ2-1, with TRBD2 matching 7 bases. Trimming removed 1 base from V and 8 bases from J; junction bases left unmatched: 8. The CDR3 is 15 amino acids.

This chain joins TRBV12-3 or TRBV12-4 and TRBJ2-1, with a weak D call TRBD2 (6 bases). Trimming removed 3 bases from V and 0 bases from J, with 12 bases in between. The CDR3 loop spans 16 amino acids. CDR3 nucleotides: TGTGCCAGCAGTTTGAGGAGGGAGAGCTCCTACAATGAGCAGTTCTTC. Translation gives CASSLRRESSYNEQFF.

This chain connects TRBV3-1 to TRBJ2-5; TRBD1 aligns across 7 bases. Germline trimming cut 1 base from V and 2 bases from J; bases unmatched to any gene: 7. Germline V gene sequence: CDR1 LGHDT, CDR2 YNNKEL (reference sequence). CDR3 length: 16 amino acids. The CDR3 DNA reads TGTGCCAGCAGCCAAGGGGGGCCAGGGGGACAAGAGACCCAGTACTTC. As protein: CASSQGGPGGQETQYF.

The rearrangement joins TRBV20-1 to TRBJ2-2; the match to TRBD2 covers 7 bases. The CDR3 extends over 15 amino acids. Germline CDR1 is DFQATT and CDR2 is SNEGSKA (reference sequence). Germline trimming cut 1 base from V and 4 bases from J; bases unmatched to any gene: 6. Here the CDR3 reads CSARARLASTGELFF. CDR3 DNA: TGCAGTGCTAGAGCTAGACTAGCCAGCACCGGGGAGCTGTTTTTT.

This clonotype was found a few times. The V gene is TRBV6-2 or TRBV6-3, the J gene TRBJ2-7; TRBD2 aligns across 14 bases. Germline V gene sequence: CDR1 MNHEY, CDR2 SVGEGT. V lost 6 bases to trimming and J lost 2 bases; unmatched junction nucleotides: 9. The length of the CDR3 is 17 residues. The CDR3 loop reads CASSEPTSGGATYEQYV. CDR3 nucleotides: TGTGCCAGCAGCGAACCGACTAGCGGGGGGGCTACCTACGAGCAGTACGTC.

This clonotype was detected many times. The CDR3 loop reads CASSFRDRGRGELFF. CDR3 bases: TGTGCCAGCAGCTTCCGGGACAGGGGGCGCGGGGAGCTGTTTTTT. The gene calls are TRBV6-5 and TRBJ2-2; TRBD1 matches at 12 bases. V dropped 6 bases and J dropped 7; count of bases not matched to a gene: 6. Germline CDR1 MNHEY, CDR2 SVGAGI. This CDR3 region has 15 residues.

The chain carries TRBV6-2 or TRBV6-3 and TRBJ1-1; D unclear. Germline V gene sequence: CDR1 MNHEY, CDR2 SVGEGT. The CDR3 is 14 amino acids. V was pared by 6 bases and J by 0 bases, with 11 bases between. As DNA, the CDR3 is TGTGCCAGCAGCCGGACGACTATGAACACTGAAGCTTTCTTT. Protein: CASSRTTMNTEAFF.

This clonotype was counted a few times. The chain recombines TRBV20-1 with TRBJ2-1; 9 bases are a match to TRBD1. There are 14 residues in the CDR3. The trim removed 6 bases at V and 3 bases at J, leaving 6 bases unmatched. The germline V gene has CDR1 DFQATT and CDR2 SNEGSKA (reference sequence). The CDR3: CSATPGQGYNEQFF. The CDR3 nucleotides are TGCAGTGCGACACCGGGACAGGGCTACAATGAGCAGTTCTTC.

This clonotype was recorded a few times. The chain links TRBV27 to TRBJ2-5, with D uncertain. CDR3 length: 13 residues. Germline V CDR1 and CDR2: MNHEY, SMNVEV (reference sequence). V dropped 4 bases and J dropped 5 bases, with 11 bases sitting between them. The CDR3 here is CASSYGPWETQYF. For the CDR3, the DNA is TGTGCCAGCAGTTACGGGCCCTGGGAGACCCAGTACTTC.

The V call is TRBV7-9, the J call TRBJ2-3, with D perhaps matching TRBD1 or TRBD2 (5 bases each). V lost 4 bases and J lost 0, with 11 bases in between. This CDR3 region has 15 residues. Germline CDR1 reads SEHNR; CDR2 reads FQNEAQ (reference sequence). The CDR3 DNA reads as TGTGCCAGCAGCTCCTTGGGGGTGAGCACAGATACGCAGTATTTT. Translation gives CASSSLGVSTDTQYF.

This clonotype was seen only a few times. V usage is TRBV5-4 and J usage is TRBJ2-5; D uncertain. Germline V gene lookup returns CDR1 SGHNT and CDR2 YYREEE (reference sequence). Trimming removed 4 bases at V and 3 bases at J, with 13 bases between. The CDR3 has 14 amino acids. CDR3 amino acids: CASSLPRSKETQYF. The CDR3 bases are TGTGCCAGCAGCCTCCCCAGGAGTAAAGAGACCCAGTACTTC.

CDR3 sequence: CASTRTGTGEDEQFF. CDR3 nucleotides: TGTGCCAGCACCCGAACCGGGACAGGGGAGGATGAGCAGTTCTTC. This chain links TRBV12-3 or TRBV12-4 with TRBJ2-1; 10 positions match TRBD1. The CDR3 spans 15 residues. The V and J ends lost 7 bases and 8 bases, in that order; junction bases with no gene match: 11.

This rearrangement joins TRBV27 to TRBJ2-7; D unclear. Germline assignment: CDR1 MNHEY and CDR2 SMNVEV (reference sequence). V lost 0 bases and J lost 6, with 18 bases in between. CDR3 length: 16 residues. The CDR3 DNA is TGTGCCAGCAGTTTATCGGCCCAGCCGTTACTTAGCGAGCAGTACTTC. It codes for CASSLSAQPLLSEQYF.

This clonotype occurred a few times. The J gene is TRBJ1-5, the V gene TRBV6-5, with 8 positions matching TRBD1. The CDR3 length is 14 residues. Germline-derived CDR1 and CDR2 are MNHEY and SVGAGI. Trimming removed 3 bases from V and 7 bases from J; junction bases left unmatched: 5. The CDR3 reads CASSYGQGGQPQHF. Here the CDR3 DNA reads TGTGCCAGCAGTTATGGACAGGGAGGACAGCCCCAGCATTTT.

There are a few counts of this clonotype. The V and J genes are TRBV20-1 and TRBJ2-3, with 9 bases that match TRBD1. V was clipped by 3 bases and J by 4 bases; unmatched bases: 8. Germline V lookup: CDR1 DFQATT, CDR2 SNEGSKA (reference sequence). There are 15 residues in the CDR3. In DNA, the CDR3 is TGCAGTGCTAGTGAGGGGACAGGGTTGTCAGATACGCAGTATTTT. As protein: CSASEGTGLSDTQYF.

This clonotype occurred many times. The rearrangement joins TRBV29-1 to TRBJ2-5; unclear D gene. The CDR3 has 14 amino acids. Trimming left V 0 bases short and J 7 bases short, with 15 bases between. CDR1 is SQVTM and CDR2 is ANQGSEA in the germline V gene. The CDR3 DNA reads as TGCAGCGTTGAAGATCTGGGCAGACAATTGACCCAGTACTTC. Its protein product is CSVEDLGRQLTQYF.

V usage is TRBV6-4 and J usage is TRBJ2-3, with 8 bases matching TRBD1. Trimming took 4 bases from V and 6 from J; bases not matched to a gene: 6. Germline V gene sequence: CDR1 MRHNA, CDR2 SNTAGT. This CDR3 is 14 amino acids long. As DNA, the CDR3 is TGTGCCAGCAGTGCCAACAGGGGGGCGGATACGCAGTATTTT. Its translation is CASSANRGADTQYF.

The V and J genes are TRBV5-1 and TRBJ2-3; 9 bases line up with TRBD2. Germline V gene lookup returns CDR1 SGHRS and CDR2 YFSETQ. Trimming at V came to 0 bases and at J to 3 bases, leaving 17 bases not matched to a gene. CDR3 length: 20 amino acids. The CDR3 DNA reads TGCGCCAGCAGCTTGGAGAATCCGGGACTAGCTATAGTCAAGACAGATACGCAGTATTTT. It encodes CASSLENPGLAIVKTDTQYF. Based on the CDR3 plus reference TRBV5-1 and TRBJ2-3, the full variable domain is KAGVTQTPRYLIKTRGQQVTLSCSPISGHRSVSWYQQTPGQGLQFLFEYFSETQRNKGNFPGRFSGRQFSNSRSEMNVSTLELGDSALYLCASSLENPGLAIVKTDTQYFGPGTRLTVL.

This clonotype has only a few counts. This chain uses TRBV7-6 with TRBJ2-1, with TRBD2 as a possible D gene (6 bases). Trimming cost V 2 bases and J 0 bases, with 17 bases left between them. Germline CDR1 is SGHVS and CDR2 is FNYEAQ. CDR3 length equals 18 residues. The CDR3 DNA reads as TGTGCCAGCAGCTTATATCAGGCGGGGAAAAGCTCCTACAATGAGCAGTTCTTC. Amino acid sequence: CASSLYQAGKSSYNEQFF.

The V and J genes are TRBV7-3 and TRBJ1-4; possibly TRBD1 for D (5 bases). Germline V gives CDR1 SGHTA, CDR2 FQGTGA. The CDR3 runs 13 residues. V was cut by 5 bases and J by 8 bases, with 12 bases left in between. DNA for the CDR3: TGTGCCAGCAGCCCTAGAGAGGGGGAAAAACTGTTTTTT. As protein: CASSPREGEKLFF.

The rearrangement links TRBV5-1 to TRBJ2-1, with D possibly TRBD2 on 5 matching bases. The CDR3 runs to 15 residues. Germline CDR1 is SGHRS and CDR2 is YFSETQ. V lost 1 base to trimming and J lost 0 bases, with 8 bases between them. The CDR3 nucleotides are TGCGCCAGCAGCTTGCGGGGTAGCTCCTACAATGAGCAGTTCTTC. Residues: CASSLRGSSYNEQFF.

By share of the sample, this clonotype is medium-sized (0.01 to 0.1%). V usage is TRBV24-1 and J usage is TRBJ2-5; no firm D call. Trimming cost V 1 base and J 3 bases, with 11 bases left between them. From germline, CDR1 is KGHDR and CDR2 SFDVKD. CDR3 size: 15 residues. CDR3 amino acids: CATSDLQGAEETQYF. DNA for the CDR3: TGTGCCACCAGTGATTTACAAGGTGCCGAAGAGACCCAGTACTTC.